This T cell receptor beta chain was identified in a study of shared clonotypes between healthy human individuals. The germline CDR1 and CDR2 sequences are ENHRY and SYGVKD. The CDR3 length is 15 residues. Trimming cost V 4 bases and J 5 bases; bases outside gene matches: 7. The table came from immunoSEQ multiplex PCR; TCRdb's copy has only in-frame clones and leaves some out. Of some 2.4 million clones in the sample, over 85% are singletons; the top ten hold 0.35% to 0.45%. The sample comprised naive CD4+ T cells from PBMCs. Subset reported: CD45RA+ positively selected. V and J are TRBV10-3 and TRBJ1-1, with TRBD1 matching 10 bases. This receptor was obtained from a man aged 18 to 29 in good health. Some clones in this sample may be carry-over from other donors' samples. CDR3 in amino acids: CAISAPGQGNTEAFF. CDR3 nucleotides: TGTGCCATCAGTGCCCCGGGACAGGGGAATACTGAAGCTTTCTTT.